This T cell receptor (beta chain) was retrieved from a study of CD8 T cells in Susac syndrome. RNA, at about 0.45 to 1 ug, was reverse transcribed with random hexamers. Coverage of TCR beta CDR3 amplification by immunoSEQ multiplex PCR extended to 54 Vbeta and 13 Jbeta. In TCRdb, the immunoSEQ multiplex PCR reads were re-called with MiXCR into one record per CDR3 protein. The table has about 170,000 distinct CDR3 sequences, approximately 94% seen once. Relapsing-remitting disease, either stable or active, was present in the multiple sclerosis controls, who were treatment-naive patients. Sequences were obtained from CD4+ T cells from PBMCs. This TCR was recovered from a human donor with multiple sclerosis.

The CDR3 sequence is CASSHTSQGANYGYTF. CDR3 DNA sequence: TGTGCCAGCAGCCACACCTCCCAAGGGGCTAACTATGGCTACACCTTC. The gene calls are TRBV7-2 and TRBJ1-2; a weak D match, TRBD1 (5 bases). The CDR3 consists of 16 residues. In germline, CDR1 is SGHTA, CDR2 FQGNSA. The V gene lost 5 bases and the J gene lost 0 bases, with 16 bases spanning the gap.